The 15 T cell receptor beta chains below were found in one sample sequenced in a study of T cells in Graves' hyperthyroidism and ophthalmopathy (dated by TCRdb to the late 2010s). Libraries were constructed by multiplex PCR. The sequencer listed for this sample is Illumina HiSeq 2000. The TCR beta CDR3 regions were amplified from RNA transcripts. For the first round of RT-PCR on the TCR CDR3, the HTBI primer set was used together with the Qiagen OneStep RT-PCR kit. TCRdb trimmed the raw reads at Q25, called clones with MiXCR and kept productive beta chains. All rows with the same CDR3 protein become a single entry with the most common DNA and genes. The sample table shows a few hundred thousand distinct CDR3 sequences, and around 13% are seen once. The biggest ten clones account for 5% to 6.5% of the sample. Sequenced material: blood. The receptor source for this set is a woman between 18 and 29 years old with Graves' hyperthyroidism.

This clonotype was detected only once. A much bigger clone sits one base away, suggesting this may be a read error. The chain combines TRBV5-1 with TRBJ1-1; the match to TRBD1 covers 12 bases. CDR1 is SGHRS and CDR2 is YFSETQ in the germline V gene. CDR3 length: 16 amino acids. The CDR3 sequence is CASSGGQGAFNTEALF. In DNA form, the CDR3 reads TGCGCCAGCAGCGGGGGACAGGGGGCTTTTAACACTGAAGCTCTCTTT. The full variable domain, completed using reference TRBV5-1 and TRBJ1-1, is KAGVTQTPRYLIKTRGQQVTLSCSPISGHRSVSWYQQTPGQGLQFLFEYFSETQRNKGNFPGRFSGRQFSNSRSEMNVSTLELGDSALYLCASSGGQGAFNTEALFGQGTRLTVV.

In nucleotides, the CDR3 is TGTGCCAGCATTGGGCGTTGGGGCCAGACCGGGGAGCTGTTTTTT. Translating gives CASIGRWGQTGELFF. The genes are TRBV6-2 or TRBV6-3 and TRBJ2-2, with a weak D call TRBD1 (5 bases). The CDR3 is made up of 15 amino acids. The germline V and J ends were trimmed by 7 bases and 5 bases, with 17 bases remaining between them. In germline, CDR1 is MNHEY, CDR2 SVGEGT.

This clonotype has at least ten counts. The chain combines TRBV30 with TRBJ2-7; D gene unclear. CDR1 GTSNPN and CDR2 SVGIG come from the germline V gene (reference sequence). CDR3 length: 13 amino acids. Trimming took 1 base from V and 4 from J, leaving 11 bases between them. CDR3 nucleotide sequence: TGTGCCTGGAGTGGATTGGGCGGTTACGAGCAGTACTTC. Translated: CAWSGLGGYEQYF.

This clonotype showed up many times. The V call is TRBV7-3, the J call TRBJ2-7; 7 bases line up with TRBD2. The V gene's germline CDR1 is SGHTA and CDR2 FQGTGA. There are 15 residues in the CDR3. Losses at the gene ends were 1 base for V and 4 bases for J; bases not matched to a gene: 7. CDR3 sequence (DNA): TGTGCCAGCAGCTTAAATCCGGGAGGAGTATACGAGCAGTACTTC. It yields the protein CASSLNPGGVYEQYF.

The sample holds many counts of this clonotype. CDR3 sequence: CASSQITRGARNEQFF. CDR3 nucleotides: TGTGCCAGCAGCCAAATCACGCGGGGGGCTCGCAATGAGCAGTTCTTC. J is TRBJ2-1 and V is TRBV14, with 8 nucleotides matching TRBD2. V lost 2 bases, J lost 6 bases, and 9 bases stayed unmatched. Per germline, CDR1 SGHDN and CDR2 FVKESK. The CDR3 length is 16 residues.

This chain joins TRBV7-3 and TRBJ2-3; 7 positions match TRBD2. With 1 base clipped from V and 4 bases from J, the junction kept 5 bases outside the gene matches. The CDR3 consists of 15 residues. CDR1 and CDR2 from the germline V gene are SGHTA and FQGTGA. The CDR3 protein is CASSLSSRESDTQYF. CDR3 in DNA: TGTGCCAGCAGCTTAAGTTCGCGGGAGTCAGATACGCAGTATTTT.

The chain recombines TRBV4-3 with TRBJ2-2; tentatively, D is TRBD1 (5 bases). V gave up 7 bases and J gave up 7 bases, with 16 bases separating them. This CDR3 contains 14 residues. The germline gives CDR1 LGHNA, CDR2 YSLEER. The CDR3 loop reads CASKPAGSIGELFF. As DNA, the CDR3 is TGCGCCAGCAAGCCGGCAGGGTCGATCGGGGAGCTGTTTTTT.

This clonotype occurred many times. The rearrangement links TRBV7-3 to TRBJ1-1; 7 bases map to TRBD1. V shed 5 bases and J 7 bases; nucleotides not matched to a gene: 7. This CDR3 has 13 amino acids. Germline V lookup: CDR1 SGHTA, CDR2 FQGTGA. In DNA, the CDR3 is TGTGCCAGCAGCGCCGGCCGGGACAGTGAAGCTTTCTTT. Residues: CASSAGRDSEAFF.

This clonotype was seen repeatedly, ten times or more. V usage is TRBV12-3 or TRBV12-4 and J usage is TRBJ2-1; D unresolved. The CDR3 is made up of 18 amino acids. V dropped 2 bases and J dropped 0 bases, with 17 bases sitting between them. The CDR3 loop reads CASSLLLQAPSSYNEQFF. The CDR3 DNA follows: TGTGCCAGCAGTTTATTACTCCAAGCACCGAGCTCCTACAATGAGCAGTTCTTC.

The V gene is TRBV6-2 or TRBV6-3, the J gene TRBJ2-5, with D uncertain. Germline lookup yields CDR1 MNHEY and CDR2 SVGEGT. The CDR3 has 13 residues. V lost 8 bases to trimming and J lost 2 bases, with 12 bases between them. The CDR3 loop reads CASRVRRQETQYF. For the CDR3, the DNA is TGTGCCAGCCGTGTTCGCCGGCAAGAGACCCAGTACTTC.

In this sample, this clonotype turned up many times. The rearrangement joins TRBV6-2 or TRBV6-3 to TRBJ1-1; possible D gene TRBD1, 6 bases. Trimming left V 6 bases short and J 8 bases short, with 13 bases between. Germline CDR1 reads MNHEY; CDR2 reads SVGEGT. The CDR3 is made up of 12 amino acids. CDR3 loop: CASSNPGTEAFF. The CDR3 DNA sequence: TGTGCCAGCAGCAACCCCGGGACAGAAGCTTTCTTT.

This clonotype was observed many times. This chain joins TRBV6-6 and TRBJ1-5; weak D call: TRBD1 (5 bases). Germline CDR1 MNHNY, CDR2 SVGAGI (reference sequence). The length of the CDR3 is 13 residues. Trimming pared 2 bases from V and 6 bases from J, leaving 8 bases between. For the CDR3, the DNA is TGTGCCAGCAGTTACAGGGGCGGTCAGCCCCAGCATTTT. This translates into CASSYRGGQPQHF.

With respect to this clonotype: A read error may be the cause here, since a much bigger clone is one base away. The gene calls are TRBV20-1 and TRBJ2-2; D may be TRBD1 (5 bases). CDR1 DFQATT and CDR2 SNEGSKA come from the germline V gene (reference sequence). The V end lost 7 bases, the J end lost 1 base, and 10 bases lay between the germline ends. The CDR3 extends over 13 amino acids. The CDR3 DNA reads as TGCAGTGTTAAAGACAGGAACACCGGGGAGCTGTTTTTT. Protein product: CSVKDRNTGELFF.

This clonotype has a count of ten or more. Written as DNA, the CDR3 is TGTGCCAGCAGTTACTCGATCCGGGCGCACCACCCCACAGATACGCAGTATTTT. It yields the protein CASSYSIRAHHPTDTQYF. The rearrangement links TRBV6-2 or TRBV6-3 to TRBJ2-3; no clear D. From germline, CDR1 is MNHEY and CDR2 SVGEGT. The CDR3 has 18 residues. Trimming took 0 bases from V and 2 from J, leaving 18 bases between them.

This clonotype was recorded at least ten times. This sequence joins TRBV5-1 and TRBJ1-2, with D possibly TRBD1 on 6 matching bases. Trimming cost V 1 base and J 4 bases, with 11 bases left between them. The CDR3 runs 14 residues. Germline V gives CDR1 SGHRS, CDR2 YFSETQ. The CDR3 region is CASSLQQGTYGYTF. CDR3 nucleotides: TGCGCCAGCAGCTTGCAACAGGGAACCTATGGCTACACCTTC.